This TCR beta chain comes out of a study of blood T cell repertoires in COVID-19. Background on the study: Acute-phase and convalescent COVID-19 samples originated in the United States, Italy and Spain.

Trimming took 1 base from V and 9 from J, leaving 13 bases between them. The CDR3 loop spans 15 amino acids. The germline V gene has CDR1 LNHDA and CDR2 SQIVND (reference sequence). TCRdb keeps only in-frame clones here, not all; method: immunoSEQ multiplex PCR. Of hundreds of thousands of clones listed, 65% to 90% are singletons. Input material: peripheral blood. The TCR comes from a man aged 50-60 years with active or convalescent COVID-19. The chain uses TRBV19 and TRBJ1-6, with D possibly TRBD1 on 6 matching bases. CDR3 amino acids: CASSIGAGDSSPLHF. CDR3 bases: TGTGCCAGTAGTATAGGCGCAGGGGATAGTTCACCCCTCCACTTT.